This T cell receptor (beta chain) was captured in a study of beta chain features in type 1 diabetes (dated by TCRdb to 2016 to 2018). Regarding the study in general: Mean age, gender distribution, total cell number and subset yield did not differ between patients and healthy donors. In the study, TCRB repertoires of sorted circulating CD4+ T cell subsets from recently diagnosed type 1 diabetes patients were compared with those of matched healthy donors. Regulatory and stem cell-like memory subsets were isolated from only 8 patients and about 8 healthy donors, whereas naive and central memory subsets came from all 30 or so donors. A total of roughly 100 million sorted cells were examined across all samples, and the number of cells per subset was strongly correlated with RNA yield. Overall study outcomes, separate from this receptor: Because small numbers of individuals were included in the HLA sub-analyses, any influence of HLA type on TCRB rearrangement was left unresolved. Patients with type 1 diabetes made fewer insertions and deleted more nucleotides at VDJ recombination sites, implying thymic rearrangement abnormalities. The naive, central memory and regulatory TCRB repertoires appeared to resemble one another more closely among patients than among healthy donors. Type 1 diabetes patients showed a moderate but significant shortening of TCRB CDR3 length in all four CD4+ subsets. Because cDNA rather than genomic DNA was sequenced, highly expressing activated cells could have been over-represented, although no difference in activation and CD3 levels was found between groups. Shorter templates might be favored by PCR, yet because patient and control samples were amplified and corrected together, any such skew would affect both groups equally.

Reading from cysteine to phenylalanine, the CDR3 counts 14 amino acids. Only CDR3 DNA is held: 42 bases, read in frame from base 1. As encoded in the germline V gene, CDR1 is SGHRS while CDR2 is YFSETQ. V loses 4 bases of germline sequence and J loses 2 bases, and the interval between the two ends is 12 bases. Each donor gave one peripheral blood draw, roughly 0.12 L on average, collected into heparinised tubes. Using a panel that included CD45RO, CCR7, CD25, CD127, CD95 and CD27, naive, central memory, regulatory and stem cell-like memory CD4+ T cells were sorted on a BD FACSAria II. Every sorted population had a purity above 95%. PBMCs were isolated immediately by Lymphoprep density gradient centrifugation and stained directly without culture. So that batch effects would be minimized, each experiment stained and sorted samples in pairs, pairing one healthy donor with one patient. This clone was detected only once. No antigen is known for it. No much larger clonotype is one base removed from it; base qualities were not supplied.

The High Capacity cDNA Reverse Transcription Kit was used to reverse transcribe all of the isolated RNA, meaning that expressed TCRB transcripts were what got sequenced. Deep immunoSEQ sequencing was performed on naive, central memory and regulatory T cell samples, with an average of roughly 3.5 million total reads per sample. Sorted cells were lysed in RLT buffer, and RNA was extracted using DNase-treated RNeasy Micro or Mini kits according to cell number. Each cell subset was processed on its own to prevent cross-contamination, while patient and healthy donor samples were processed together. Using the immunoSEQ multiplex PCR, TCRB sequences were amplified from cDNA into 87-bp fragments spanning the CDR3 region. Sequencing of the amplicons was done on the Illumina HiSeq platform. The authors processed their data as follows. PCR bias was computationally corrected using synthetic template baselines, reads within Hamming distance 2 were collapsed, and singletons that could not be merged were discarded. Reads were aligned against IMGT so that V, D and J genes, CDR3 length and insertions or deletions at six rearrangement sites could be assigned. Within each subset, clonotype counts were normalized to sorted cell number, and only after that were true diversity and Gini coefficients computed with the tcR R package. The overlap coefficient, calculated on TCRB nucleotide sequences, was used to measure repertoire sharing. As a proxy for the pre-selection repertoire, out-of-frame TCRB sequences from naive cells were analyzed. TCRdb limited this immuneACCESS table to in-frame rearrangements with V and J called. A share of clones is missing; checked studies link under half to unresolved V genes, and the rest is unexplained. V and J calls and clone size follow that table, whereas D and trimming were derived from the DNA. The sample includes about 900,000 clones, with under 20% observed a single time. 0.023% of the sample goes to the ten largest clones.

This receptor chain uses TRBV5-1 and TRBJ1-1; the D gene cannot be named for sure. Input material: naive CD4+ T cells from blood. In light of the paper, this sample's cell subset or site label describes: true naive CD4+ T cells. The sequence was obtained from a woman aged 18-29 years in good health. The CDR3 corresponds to CASSPGVLNTEAFF. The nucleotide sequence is TGCGCCAGCAGCCCCGGGGTGCTAAACACTGAAGCTTTCTTT.